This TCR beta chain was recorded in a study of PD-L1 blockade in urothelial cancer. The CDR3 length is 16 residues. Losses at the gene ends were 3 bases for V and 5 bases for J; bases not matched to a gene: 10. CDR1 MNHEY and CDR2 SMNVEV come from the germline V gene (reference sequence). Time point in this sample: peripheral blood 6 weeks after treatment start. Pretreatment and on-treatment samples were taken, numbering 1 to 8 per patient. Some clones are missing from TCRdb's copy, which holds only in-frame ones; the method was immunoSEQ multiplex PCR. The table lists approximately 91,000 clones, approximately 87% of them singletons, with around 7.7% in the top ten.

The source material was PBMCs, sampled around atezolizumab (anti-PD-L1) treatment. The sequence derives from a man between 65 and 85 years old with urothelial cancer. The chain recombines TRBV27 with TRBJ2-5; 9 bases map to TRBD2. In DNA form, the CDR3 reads TGTGCCAGCAGTTTCTCGACTAGCGGAGGGGGGGAGACCCAGTACTTC. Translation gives CASSFSTSGGGETQYF.